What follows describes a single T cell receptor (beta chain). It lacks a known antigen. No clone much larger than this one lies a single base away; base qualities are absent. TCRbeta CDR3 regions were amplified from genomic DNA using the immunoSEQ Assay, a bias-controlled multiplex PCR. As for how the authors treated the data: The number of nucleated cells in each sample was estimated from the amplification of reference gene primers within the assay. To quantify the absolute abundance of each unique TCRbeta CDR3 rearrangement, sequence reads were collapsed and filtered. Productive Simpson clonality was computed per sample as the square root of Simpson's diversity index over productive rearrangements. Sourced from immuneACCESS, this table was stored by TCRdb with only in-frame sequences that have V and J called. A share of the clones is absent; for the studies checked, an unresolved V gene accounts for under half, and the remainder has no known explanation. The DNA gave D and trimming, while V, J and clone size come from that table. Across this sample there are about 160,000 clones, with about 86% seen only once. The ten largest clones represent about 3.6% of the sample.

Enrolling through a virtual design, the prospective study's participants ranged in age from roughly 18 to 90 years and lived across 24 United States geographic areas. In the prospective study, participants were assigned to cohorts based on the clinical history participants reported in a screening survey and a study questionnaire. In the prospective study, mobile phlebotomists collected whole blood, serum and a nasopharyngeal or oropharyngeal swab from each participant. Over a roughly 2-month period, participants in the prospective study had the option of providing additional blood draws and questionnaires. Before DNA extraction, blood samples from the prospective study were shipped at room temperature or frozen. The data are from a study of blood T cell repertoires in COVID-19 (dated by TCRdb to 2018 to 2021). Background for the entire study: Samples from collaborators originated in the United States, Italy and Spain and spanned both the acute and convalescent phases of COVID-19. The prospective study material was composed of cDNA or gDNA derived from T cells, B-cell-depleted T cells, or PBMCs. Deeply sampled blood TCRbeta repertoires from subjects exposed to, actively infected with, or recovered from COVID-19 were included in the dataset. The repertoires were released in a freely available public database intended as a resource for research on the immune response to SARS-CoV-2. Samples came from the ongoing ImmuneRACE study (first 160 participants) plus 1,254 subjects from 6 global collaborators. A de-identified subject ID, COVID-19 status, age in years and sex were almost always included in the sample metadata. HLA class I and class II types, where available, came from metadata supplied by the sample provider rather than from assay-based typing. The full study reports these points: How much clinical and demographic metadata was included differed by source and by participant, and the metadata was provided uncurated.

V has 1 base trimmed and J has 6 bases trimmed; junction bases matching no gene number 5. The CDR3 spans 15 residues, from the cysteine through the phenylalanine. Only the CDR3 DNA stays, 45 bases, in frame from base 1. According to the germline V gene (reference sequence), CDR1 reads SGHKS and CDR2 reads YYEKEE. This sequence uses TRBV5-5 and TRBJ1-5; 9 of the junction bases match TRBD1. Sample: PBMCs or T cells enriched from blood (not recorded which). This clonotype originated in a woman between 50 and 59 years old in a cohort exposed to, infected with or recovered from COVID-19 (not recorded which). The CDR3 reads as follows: CASSLNRGQVQPQHF. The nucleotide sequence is TGTGCCAGCAGCTTGAACAGGGGGCAGGTTCAGCCCCAGCATTTT.